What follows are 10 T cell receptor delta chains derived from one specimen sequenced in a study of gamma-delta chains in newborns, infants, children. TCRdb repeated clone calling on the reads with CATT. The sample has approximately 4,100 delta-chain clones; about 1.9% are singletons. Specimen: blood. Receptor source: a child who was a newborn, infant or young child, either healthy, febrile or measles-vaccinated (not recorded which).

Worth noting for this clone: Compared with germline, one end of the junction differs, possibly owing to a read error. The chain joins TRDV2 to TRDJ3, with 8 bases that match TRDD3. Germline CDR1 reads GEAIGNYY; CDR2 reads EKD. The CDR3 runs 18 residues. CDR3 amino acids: CACDTARGYSWGTRQMFF. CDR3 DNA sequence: TGTGCCTGTGACACCGCTAGGGGATACTCCTGGGGCACCCGACAGATGTTTTTC.

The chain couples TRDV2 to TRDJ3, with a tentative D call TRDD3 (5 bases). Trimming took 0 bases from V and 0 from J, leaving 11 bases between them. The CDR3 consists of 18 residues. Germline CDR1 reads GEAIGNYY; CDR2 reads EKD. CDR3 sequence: CACDTWGPCSWDTRQMFF. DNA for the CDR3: TGTGCCTGTGACACCTGGGGTCCTTGCTCCTGGGACACCCGACAGATGTTTTTC.

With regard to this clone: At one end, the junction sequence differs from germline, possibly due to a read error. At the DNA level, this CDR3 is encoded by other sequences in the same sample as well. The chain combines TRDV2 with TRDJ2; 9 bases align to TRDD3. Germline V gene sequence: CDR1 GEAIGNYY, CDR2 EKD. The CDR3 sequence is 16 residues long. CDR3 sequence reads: CACDTWGIALTAQLFF. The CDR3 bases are TGTGCCTGTGACACCTGGGGGATAGCTTTAACAGCACAACTCTTCTTT.

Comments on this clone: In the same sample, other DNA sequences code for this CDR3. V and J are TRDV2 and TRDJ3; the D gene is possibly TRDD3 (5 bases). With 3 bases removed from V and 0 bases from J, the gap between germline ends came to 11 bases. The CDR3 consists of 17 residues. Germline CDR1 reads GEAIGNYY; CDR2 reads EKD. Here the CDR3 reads CACDGTGSSWDTRQMFF. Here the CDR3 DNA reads TGTGCCTGTGACGGTACTGGTAGCTCCTGGGACACCCGACAGATGTTTTTC.

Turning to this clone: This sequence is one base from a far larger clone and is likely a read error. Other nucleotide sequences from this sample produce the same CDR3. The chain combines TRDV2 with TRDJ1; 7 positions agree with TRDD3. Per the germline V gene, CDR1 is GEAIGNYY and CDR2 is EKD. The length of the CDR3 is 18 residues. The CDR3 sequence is CACDTLGALPEGIDKLIF. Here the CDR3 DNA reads TGTGCCTGTGACACCCTGGGGGCTCTCCCCGAAGGTATCGATAAACTCATCTTC.

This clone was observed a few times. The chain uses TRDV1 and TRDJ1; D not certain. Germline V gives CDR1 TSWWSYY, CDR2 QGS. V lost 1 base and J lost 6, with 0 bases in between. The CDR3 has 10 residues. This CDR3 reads CALGEHKLIF. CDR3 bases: TGTGCTCTTGGGGAACATAAACTCATCTTT.

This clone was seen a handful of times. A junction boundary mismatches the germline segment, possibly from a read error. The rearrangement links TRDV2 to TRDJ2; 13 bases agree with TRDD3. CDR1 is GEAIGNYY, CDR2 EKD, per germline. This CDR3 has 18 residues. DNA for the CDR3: TGTGCCCGTGACACCGTACTGGGGGATACGCGGATGACAGCACAACTCTTCTTT. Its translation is CARDTVLGDTRMTAQLFF.

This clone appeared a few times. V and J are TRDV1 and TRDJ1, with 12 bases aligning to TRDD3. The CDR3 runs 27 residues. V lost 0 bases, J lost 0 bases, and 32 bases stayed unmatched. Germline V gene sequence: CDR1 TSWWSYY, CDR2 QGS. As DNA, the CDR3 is TGTGCTCTTGGGGAACTCCCAGGAGTACTTCTCTACTACAATACTGGGGGATACCTCAAGTACACCGATAAACTCATCTTT. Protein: CALGELPGVLLYYNTGGYLKYTDKLIF.

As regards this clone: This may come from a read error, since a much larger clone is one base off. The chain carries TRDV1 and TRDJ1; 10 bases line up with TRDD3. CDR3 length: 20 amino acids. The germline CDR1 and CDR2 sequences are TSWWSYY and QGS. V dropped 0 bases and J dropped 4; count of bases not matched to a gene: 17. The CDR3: CALGELDPTKWGIQGDKLIF. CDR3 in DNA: TGTGCTCTTGGGGAACTTGATCCTACGAAATGGGGGATACAGGGCGATAAACTCATCTTT.

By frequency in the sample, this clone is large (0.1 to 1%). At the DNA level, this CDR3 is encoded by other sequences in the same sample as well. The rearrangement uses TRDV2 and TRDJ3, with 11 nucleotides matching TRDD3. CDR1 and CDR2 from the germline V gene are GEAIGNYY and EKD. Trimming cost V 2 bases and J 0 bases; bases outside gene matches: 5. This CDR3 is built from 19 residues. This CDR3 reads CACDKVLGDSSWDTRQMFF. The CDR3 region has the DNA TGTGCCTGTGACAAAGTACTGGGGGATAGCTCCTGGGACACCCGACAGATGTTTTTC.